The entry below describes one T cell receptor (beta chain). The CDR3 length is 15 residues. Germline V gene lookup returns CDR1 MRHNA and CDR2 SNTAGT. V was pared by 2 bases and J by 3 bases, with 12 bases between. This entry comes from a study of blood T cells in healthy people across ages. The use of a sample-barcoded 5' primer and a J-beta primer mix characterized a second PCR of 7 to 11 cycles. TCRdb reprocessed the 5' RACE reads via MiXCR and lists one record per CDR3 protein. The sample lists 730,000 or so distinct CDR3 sequences, roughly 41% occurring once. This receptor was identified in an elderly man in good health. The V gene is TRBV6-4, the J gene TRBJ2-3; TRBD2 is a possible D gene (6 bases). Sequenced material: blood. CDR3 region: CASSDSTSRTDTQYF. In DNA form, the CDR3 reads TGTGCCAGCAGTGACAGTACTAGCAGAACAGATACGCAGTATTTT.